This T cell receptor beta chain was sequenced for a study of cytomegalovirus exposure and HLA in healthy donors. The CDR3 loop spans 15 amino acids. V shed 1 base and J 7 bases; nucleotides not matched to a gene: 7. Germline CDR1 and CDR2: LNHDA and SQIVND (reference sequence). The PCR used 60 Vbeta and 13 Jbeta primers. Sequencing used immunoSEQ multiplex PCR; TCRdb keeps in-frame clones, though not all of them. This table holds about 50,000 clones, roughly four fifths found once. In this sample, this clone turned up once. The chain links TRBV19 to TRBJ2-7; TRBD1 agrees at 10 bases. Sequencing used PBMCs. This receptor was identified in a boy aged 5 to 17 in good health and CMV-seropositive. The CDR3 reads CASSIGDRGPREQYF. The CDR3 bases are TGTGCCAGTAGTATAGGGGACAGGGGTCCGCGAGAGCAGTACTTC.